This TCR beta chain came from a study of CXCR3-negative and CXCR3-positive naive CD8 T cells. The CDR3 runs to 16 residues. Germline loops: CDR1 MDHEN, CDR2 SYDVKM. Sorting yielded triplicates of 300,000 to 350,000 cells for each CD8+ T cell subset. Whole-study findings and limits: With surface CD5 comparable between naive subsets, TCR strength was estimated using properties derived from the TRB CDR3. Naive cells, whether CXCR3-negative or CXCR3-positive, had similar TRBV-TRBJ usage, while memory cells differed.

Researchers prepared the TRB cDNA libraries using 5' RACE with UMI labels. TCRdb processed the 5' RACE reads again and assigns one entry to each CDR3 protein, with no DNA. The data include fewer than 95,000 distinct CDR3 sequences; the top ten clones carry around 1.8%. A word on this clonotype: Antigen unknown.

What was sequenced was naive CXCR3- CD8+ T cells from blood. Subset here: CD45RO-CCR7+CD27+CD95- naive CD8+ T cells lacking CXCR3 (TNR3-). The origin of this receptor is a human donor in good health. Some clones in this sample may be carry-over from other donors' samples. This rearrangement joins TRBV28 to TRBJ1-1; TCRdb reports TRBD1, a call that lacks DNA to check it against. The CDR3 is CASSLWLGAKDTEAFF.